This entry is about one TCR beta chain. Its antigen is still unknown. No per-base quality is available; no much larger clone lies one base away. The library was produced with 5' RACE. TCRdb names Illumina HiSeq 2500 as the instrument used. A second roughly 7 to 12 cycle PCR used a sample-barcoded 5' primer and a J-beta primer mix. Each TCR beta cDNA molecule received a unique molecular identifier from a template-switch 5' adaptor carrying 12 random nucleotides. Each sample yielded at least 3 million CDR3-containing paired-end reads. All of the RNA was converted into first-strand cDNA using the Mint cDNA synthesis kit, with a TRBC-specific oligonucleotide serving as the primer. All cDNA was treated with uracil-DNA glycosylase and then went through a first 18-cycle PCR with the universal primers M1SS and BC2_uni_R. Per the source publication's procedure: Normalization of each sample was performed by random selection of 1 million high-quality reads, each carrying a distinct molecular identifier. Instead of being binned into consensus sequences, reads that shared molecular identifiers were thrown out. MiTCR, with a Q25 quality threshold and the strictest error-elimination algorithm, was used for CDR3 identification, clonotype clustering and error correction. Lower-bound total TCR beta diversity was estimated with a nonparametric unseen species model using Euler transformation. The public reads were run again by TCRdb, first through fastp at Q25 and then through MiXCR, and only productive beta chains were kept. Records with the same CDR3 protein are collapsed into one entry carrying the most frequent genes and DNA. TCRdb, not the authors, supplied the V and J calls. The sample has approximately 600,000 distinct CDR3 sequences on record, roughly 58% of them singletons. The ten largest make up roughly 34% of the sample.

Systemically healthy Caucasian individuals from Russia, some 40 in total and aged about 6 to 100 years, were included as donors. Each donor gave ten milliliters of peripheral blood, collected into EDTA-treated Vacutainer tubes. Ficoll-Paque density-gradient centrifugation was used to isolate PBMCs, with at least 6 million per sample. Trizol reagent was used to extract total RNA from the PBMCs, yielding at least 5.5 micrograms per sample. For every donor, flow cytometry on a PBMC aliquot measured the percentage of naive CD45RAhigh/CD27high T cells. The CDR3, from cysteine to phenylalanine, totals 16 residues. The sequence is cut down to CDR3 DNA, 48 bases in frame from base 1. V is clipped by 0 bases and J by 0 bases, and the sequence between their germline boundaries is 12 bases long. CDR1 SGHRS and CDR2 YFSETQ are derived from the germline V gene. The data stem from a study of blood T cells in healthy people across ages (dated by TCRdb to between 2014 and 2017). About the investigation overall: In model experiments, template switching captured roughly one uniquely barcoded TCR beta cDNA molecule for every two T cells. Using deep sequencing normalized with unique cDNA molecular identifiers, the study measured how TCR beta repertoire diversity changes with age. The donors were split into four age groups: young (average around 16 years), middle-aged (around 40), aged (more than 60) and long-lived (over 80). To avoid experimental bias, donors of different ages were spread randomly across the sequencing lanes. For two donors (one aged 18 to 30 and one aged 80 or older), the study analyzed two additional independent replicas of 1 million unique cDNA reads from the same blood draw.

The full study reports these points: Since profiling was done on bulk unsorted PBMCs, naive and antigen-experienced compartments could not be conclusively compared. Estimates of total diversity from one million sequenced T cells were regarded as lower bounds and underestimates. Because the CMV infection status of the donors was unknown, age-related changes in expanded clonotypes may potentially have been confounded. Observed TCR beta diversity correlated strongly with the percentage of naive T cells measured by flow cytometry. Observed TCR beta diversity per million T cells fell roughly linearly with age, and a significant reduction was already apparent by age around 44. Compared with the aged group, more naive CD4+ T cells, fewer expanded clones and increased TCR diversity were shown by the long-lived group, suggesting age selection.

Sequencing was performed on blood. The clonotype originates from a man in his sixties in good health. Recombination linked TRBV5-1 to TRBJ1-2, with TRBD1 as a weak D call on 5 bases. The CDR3 region reads CASSLDQGPANYGYTF. DNA sequence: TGCGCCAGCAGCTTGGATCAGGGCCCCGCTAACTATGGCTACACCTTC.